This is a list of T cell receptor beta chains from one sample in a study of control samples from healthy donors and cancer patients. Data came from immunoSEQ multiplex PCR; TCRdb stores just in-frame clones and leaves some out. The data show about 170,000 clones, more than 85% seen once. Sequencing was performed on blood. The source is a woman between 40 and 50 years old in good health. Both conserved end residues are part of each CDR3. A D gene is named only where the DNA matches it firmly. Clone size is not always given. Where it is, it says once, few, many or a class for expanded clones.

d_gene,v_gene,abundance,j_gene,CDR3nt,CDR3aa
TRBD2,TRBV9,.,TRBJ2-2,TGTGCCAGCAGCCCACAGCCGCTAGCGGGGGTTACCGGGGAGCTGTTTTTT,CASSPQPLAGVTGELFF
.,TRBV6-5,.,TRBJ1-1,TGTGCCAGCAGTCCACAGGGCATGAACACTGAAGCTTTCTTT,CASSPQGMNTEAFF
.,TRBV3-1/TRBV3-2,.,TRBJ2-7,TGTGCCAGCAGCAAAACGCACTACGAGCAGTACTTC,CASSKTHYEQYF
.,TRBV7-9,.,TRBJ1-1,TGTGCCAGCAGCTTAGAAGCGGGTGTGACTGAAGCTTTCTTT,CASSLEAGVTEAFF
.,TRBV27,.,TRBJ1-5,TGTGCCAGCAGTTTGGTGGGAGGGAATCAGCCCCAGCATTTT,CASSLVGGNQPQHF
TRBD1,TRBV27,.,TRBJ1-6,TGTGCCTGTCGACAGGGGTATAATTCACCCCTCCACTTT,CACRQGYNSPLHF
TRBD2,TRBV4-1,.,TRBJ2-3,TGCGCCAGCAGCCAAGGAGAGTGGCGGGGGGGCACAGATACGCAGTATTTT,CASSQGEWRGGTDTQYF
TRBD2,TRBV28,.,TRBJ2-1,TGTGCCAGTAAAAAAAGCGGGGGGGATTCCTCTGAGCAGTTCTTC,CASKKSGGDSSEQFF
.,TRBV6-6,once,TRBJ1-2,TGTGCCAGCACTTCTTCGGACACGAACTATGGCTACACCTTC,CASTSSDTNYGYTF
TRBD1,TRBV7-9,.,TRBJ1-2,TGTGCCAGCAGCCCCGGACAGGACGGCGAGGGCTACACCTTC,CASSPGQDGEGYTF
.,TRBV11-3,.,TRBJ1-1,TGTGCCAGCAGCCGGACCTTGAACACTGAAGCTTTCTTT,CASSRTLNTEAFF
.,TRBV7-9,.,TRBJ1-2,TGTGCCAGCAGCTTAGCGGTGTACTCCTATGGCTACACCTTC,CASSLAVYSYGYTF
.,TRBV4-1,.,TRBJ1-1,TGCGCCAGCAGCCAAGAGGACAGTAACACTGAAGCTTTCTTT,CASSQEDSNTEAFF
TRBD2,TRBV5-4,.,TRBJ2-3,TGTGCCAGCAGCTTGGGACTAGCGGGGGGGCAAGATACGCAGTATTTT,CASSLGLAGGQDTQYF
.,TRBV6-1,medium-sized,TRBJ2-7,TGTGCCAGCAGTGAAGCAGACAGCTCCTACGAGCAGTACTTC,CASSEADSSYEQYF
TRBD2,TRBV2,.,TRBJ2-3,TGTGCCAGCAGGGGGCTAGCGGGCACAGATACGCAGTATTTT,CASRGLAGTDTQYF
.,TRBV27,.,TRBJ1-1,TGTGCCAGCAGCCAGGTGGGGGGGTATACTGAAGCTTTCTTT,CASSQVGGYTEAFF
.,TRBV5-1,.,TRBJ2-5,TGCGCCAGCAGCTTGAGAGGGGACAAGACCCAGTACTTC,CASSLRGDKTQYF
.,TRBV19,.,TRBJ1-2,TGTGCCAGTAAGAGAGGGGGGGAACTAAGTGGCTACACCTTC,CASKRGGELSGYTF
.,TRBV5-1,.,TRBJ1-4,TGCGCCAGCAGCTTAGGTTTGGACGTACTTGAAAAACTGTTTTTT,CASSLGLDVLEKLFF
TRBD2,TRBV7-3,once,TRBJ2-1,TGTGCCAGCAGCCTTTCCGGGACTAGTGATGAGCAGTTCTTC,CASSLSGTSDEQFF
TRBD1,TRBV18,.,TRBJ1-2,TGTGCCAGCTCACCCCCGGGGGACAGCGACTATGGCTACACCTTC,CASSPPGDSDYGYTF
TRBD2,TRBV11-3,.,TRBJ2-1,TGTGCCAGCAGCCCAGGACTAGTGACCCCCGACAATGAGCAGTTCTTC,CASSPGLVTPDNEQFF
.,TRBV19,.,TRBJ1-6,TGTGCCAGTAGTCAATCCCAGGGGCCCGAGCGACCCCTCCACTTT,CASSQSQGPERPLHF
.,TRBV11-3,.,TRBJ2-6,TGTGCCAGCAGCCCCGGGACGGGGGCTACTGGGGCCAACGTCCTGACTTTC,CASSPGTGATGANVLTF
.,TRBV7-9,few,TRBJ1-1,TGTGCCAGCAGCTTAGTTCAGGAGAACACTGAAGCTTTCTTT,CASSLVQENTEAFF
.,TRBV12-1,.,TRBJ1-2,TGTGCCAGCAGCTTTGGAAGTCCTGGGGCAGGGGCTAACTATGGCTACACCTTC,CASSFGSPGAGANYGYTF
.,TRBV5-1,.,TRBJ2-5,TGCGCCAGCAGCTTGGCCGGGCGGGCAGGGCAAGAGACCCAGTACTTC,CASSLAGRAGQETQYF
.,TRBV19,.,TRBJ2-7,TGTGCCAGTAGTATAGGTCCCGGCTACGAGCAGTACTTC,CASSIGPGYEQYF
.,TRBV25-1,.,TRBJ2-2,TGTGCCAGTAATAAGAACACCGGGGAGCTGTTTTTT,CASNKNTGELFF
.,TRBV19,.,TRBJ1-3,TGTGCCAGTAGTATATTTGGAGAACCGAGTGGAAACACCATATATTTT,CASSIFGEPSGNTIYF
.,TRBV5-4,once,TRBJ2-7,TGTGCCAGCAGCAGACGGGGGCCCAACTACGAGCAGTACTTC,CASSRRGPNYEQYF
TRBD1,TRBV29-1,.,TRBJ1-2,TGCAGCGCCAAACAACAGGGGTCTAACTATGGCTACACCTTC,CSAKQQGSNYGYTF
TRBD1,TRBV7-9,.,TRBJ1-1,TGTGCCAGCAGCCTGTCCACGACAGGGTTGAACACTGAAGCTTTCTTT,CASSLSTTGLNTEAFF
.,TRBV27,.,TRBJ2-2,TGTGCCAGCACCCCTAATATTAACTGGAAACTGAACACCGGGGAGCTGTTTTTT,CASTPNINWKLNTGELFF
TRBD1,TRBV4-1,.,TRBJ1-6,TGCGCCAGCAGCCAAGAGGGACAGGGCCTTTCACCCCTCCACTTT,CASSQEGQGLSPLHF
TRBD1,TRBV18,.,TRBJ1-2,TGTGCCAGCTCACCACCGACAGGGTCTAACTATGGCTACACCTTC,CASSPPTGSNYGYTF
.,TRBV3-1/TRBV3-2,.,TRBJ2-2,TGTGCCAGCAGCCAGGGGACTACCGGGGAGCTGTTTTTT,CASSQGTTGELFF
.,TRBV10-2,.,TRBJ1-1,TGCGCCAGCAGTGTTTCGGGCGGACGAACTGAAGCTTTCTTT,CASSVSGGRTEAFF
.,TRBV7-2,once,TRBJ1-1,TGTGCCAGCAGTCAACAGGGTCTCGACACTGAAGCTTTCTTT,CASSQQGLDTEAFF
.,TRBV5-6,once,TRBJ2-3,TGTGCCAGCAGCTTAAGGGGTGGCACAGATACGCAGTATTTT,CASSLRGGTDTQYF
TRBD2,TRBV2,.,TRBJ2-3,TGTGCCAGCAGTGAATGGAGCGGGGGGGCGGCGGATACGCAGTATTTT,CASSEWSGGAADTQYF
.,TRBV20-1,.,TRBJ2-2,TGCAGTGCCGGGGAGCTGTTTTTT,CSAGELFF
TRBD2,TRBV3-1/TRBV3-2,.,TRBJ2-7,TGTGCCAGCAGCCCCAGCGGGGGGCTCTCCTACGAGCAGTACTTC,CASSPSGGLSYEQYF
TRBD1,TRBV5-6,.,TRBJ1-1,TGTGCCAGCCGAGCAGGGGGGTGGAACACTGAAGCTTTCTTT,CASRAGGWNTEAFF
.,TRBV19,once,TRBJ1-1,TGTGCCAGTAGTATAGATCTAAAGGCCGCAGCTTTCTTT,CASSIDLKAAAFF
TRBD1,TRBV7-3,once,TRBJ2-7,TGTGCCAGCAGCACCGGACAGGGTCCGTACGAGCAGTACTTC,CASSTGQGPYEQYF
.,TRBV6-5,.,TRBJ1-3,TGTGCCAGCAGTTTCGGGCTTACTGGAAACACCATATATTTT,CASSFGLTGNTIYF
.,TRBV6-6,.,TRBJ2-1,TGTGCCAGCAGTCGCACTAAAGGAGATGAACTTTATTACTACAATGAGCAGTTCTTC,CASSRTKGDELYYYNEQFF
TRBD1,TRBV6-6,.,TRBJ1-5,TGTGCCAGCAGCCAAGACAGGGTACGAGAGCAGCCCCAGCATTTT,CASSQDRVREQPQHF
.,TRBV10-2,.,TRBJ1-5,TGCGCCAGCAGTCTTGGAGATCAGCCCCAGCATTTT,CASSLGDQPQHF
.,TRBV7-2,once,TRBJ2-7,TGTGCCAGCAGCACGGACTTCCGTTACTACGAGCAGTACTTC,CASSTDFRYYEQYF
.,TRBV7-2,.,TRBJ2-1,TGTGCCAGCAGCGAGGGGCTCTTC,CASSEGLF